A single sample gave rise to the 24 T cell receptor beta chains below, sequenced in a study of T cells after yellow fever vaccination. TCRdb ran MiXCR on the 5' RACE reads and lists one entry per CDR3 protein. The sample lists a few hundred thousand distinct CDR3 sequences; over 6.5% were seen once. The sample here was CD4+ T cells sorted from PBMCs, taken on the day of the yellow fever booster vaccination. The receptors shown here come from a man younger than 45 who received the YFV17D yellow fever vaccine.

In this sample, this clonotype turned up a few times. The chain couples TRBV7-2 to TRBJ2-2; D may be TRBD2 (6 bases). Germline V gene data show CDR1 as SGHTA and CDR2 as FQGNSA. The CDR3 extends over 14 amino acids. V dropped 3 bases and J dropped 5 bases, with 10 bases sitting between them. The CDR3 loop reads CASSFRAGTGELFF. As DNA, the CDR3 is TGTGCCAGCAGCTTCCGGGCGGGAACCGGGGAGCTGTTTTTT.

This clonotype occurred many times. The CDR3 DNA follows: TGTGCCAGCAGTGAAGGACTAGCGGGAAAGCAGTACTTC. This translates into CASSEGLAGKQYF. The genes are TRBV2 and TRBJ2-7; the match to TRBD2 covers 11 bases. This CDR3 is 13 amino acids long. Per germline, CDR1 SNHLY and CDR2 FYNNEI. V shed 1 base, J shed 8 bases, and the junction held 1 base outside the gene matches.

This clonotype occurred a few times. The chain links TRBV20-1 to TRBJ1-6; D is unclear. V lost 6 bases to trimming and J lost 0 bases, with 12 bases between them. Germline CDR1 and CDR2: DFQATT and SNEGSKA (reference sequence). This CDR3 is 15 amino acids long. The CDR3 loop reads CSALGDRSYNSPLHF. The CDR3 DNA reads as TGCAGTGCCCTAGGCGACCGCTCCTATAATTCACCCCTCCACTTT.

This clonotype was picked up many times. The CDR3 loop is CASSQLRGNEQFF. Here the CDR3 DNA reads TGTGCCAGCAGCCAGCTGAGGGGGAATGAGCAGTTCTTC. V is TRBV3-1 and J is TRBJ2-1, with a possible D match to TRBD1 (6 bases). Germline assignment: CDR1 LGHDT and CDR2 YNNKEL (reference sequence). V dropped 3 bases and J dropped 7 bases, with 10 bases sitting between them. The length of the CDR3 is 13 residues.

This clonotype was detected many times. The chain joins TRBV7-2 to TRBJ2-1, with 11 positions matching TRBD2. CDR1 and CDR2 from the germline V gene are SGHTA and FQGNSA. After removal of 5 bases from V and 11 bases from J, the junction contained 14 bases not matched to a gene. There are 16 residues in the CDR3. The CDR3 nucleotides are TGTGCCAGCAGCCAGGGGAGGGCTAGCGGGAGGCAGCAGCAGTTCTTC. The encoded protein is CASSQGRASGRQQQFF.

This chain uses TRBV7-6 with TRBJ2-3, with D possibly being TRBD2 (7 bases). CDR1 and CDR2 from the germline V gene are SGHVS and FNYEAQ. V was clipped by 5 bases and J by 3 bases, with 15 bases between them. The CDR3 length is 15 residues. The CDR3 spells CASSVGLRGTDTQYF. The CDR3 DNA reads as TGTGCCAGCAGCGTGGGACTAAGGGGGACAGATACGCAGTATTTT. The variable domain in full, with the rest retrieved from reference TRBV7-6 and TRBJ2-3, is GAGVSQSPRYKVTKRGQDVALRCDPISGHVSLYWYRQALGQGPEFLTYFNYEAQQDKSGLPNDRFSAERPEGSISTLTIQRTEQRDSAMYRCASSVGLRGTDTQYFGPGTRLTVL.

This clonotype was picked up a small number of times. The chain is built from TRBV5-1 and TRBJ2-5, with 11 bases matching TRBD2. Losses at the gene ends were 4 bases for V and 5 bases for J; bases not matched to a gene: 7. CDR1 SGHRS and CDR2 YFSETQ come from the germline V gene. The CDR3 spans 15 residues. CDR3 nucleotides: TGCGCCAGCAGCCCTCTGACTAGCGGGACGGAGACCCAGTACTTC. Protein: CASSPLTSGTETQYF.

The CDR3: CASSQEATSGTGLGEQFF. DNA of the CDR3: TGTGCCAGCAGCCAAGAGGCAACTAGCGGGACCGGCCTGGGTGAGCAGTTCTTC. This chain joins TRBV4-2 and TRBJ2-1, with TRBD2 matching over 10 bases. Per the germline V gene, CDR1 is LGHNA and CDR2 is YNFKEQ. With V trimmed by 0 bases and J by 9 bases, 14 bases remained unmatched. CDR3 length: 18 residues.

This clonotype was counted ten times or more. This rearrangement joins TRBV5-1 to TRBJ2-3, with 8 bases lining up with TRBD1. V lost 7 bases and J lost 5; bases outside the gene matches: 12. Germline CDR1 is SGHRS and CDR2 is YFSETQ. This CDR3 is built from 15 residues. CDR3 sequence reads: CASGVGDRFGDTQYF. CDR3 DNA sequence: TGCGCCAGCGGTGTGGGGGACAGGTTTGGAGATACGCAGTATTTT.

The V gene is TRBV7-9, the J gene TRBJ2-1; 13 bases line up with TRBD2. V gave up 5 bases and J gave up 9 bases; unmatched junction bases: 7. There are 15 residues in the CDR3. Germline V lookup: CDR1 SEHNR, CDR2 FQNEAQ (reference sequence). The CDR3 here is CASSPLAGGPGEQFF. The CDR3 region has the DNA TGTGCCAGCAGCCCACTAGCGGGAGGGCCGGGTGAGCAGTTCTTC. The full variable domain, completed using reference TRBV7-9 and TRBJ2-1, is DTGVSQNPRHKITKRGQNVTFRCDPISEHNRLYWYRQTLGQGPEFLTYFQNEAQLEKSRLLSDRFSAERPKGSFSTLEIQRTEQGDSAMYLCASSPLAGGPGEQFFGPGTRLTVL.

This chain links TRBV6-1 with TRBJ1-4; 10 nucleotides align to TRBD1. Trimming at V came to 3 bases and at J to 10 bases, leaving 5 bases not matched to a gene. The V gene's germline CDR1 is MNHNS and CDR2 SASEGT. The CDR3 is made up of 14 amino acids. CDR3 coding DNA: TGTGCCAGCAGTGAGGGACAGGGGAACGTAAAACTGTTTTTT. This sequence encodes CASSEGQGNVKLFF.

Turning to this clonotype: Since the CDR3 does not end with the conserved phenylalanine or tryptophan, this likely comes from a read error. The limits of the CDR3 on the DNA are not certain, so only TCRdb's listed CDR3 is given. This rearrangement joins TRBV11-2 to TRBJ2-7; TRBD2, the table's D call, was not compared with the DNA. The CDR3 is 13 amino acids long, termini counted. Germline V gene data show CDR1 as SGHAT and CDR2 as FQNNGV. The CDR3 here is CASSLGLGSGSIL.

This clonotype was seen at least ten times. The V call is TRBV7-2, the J call TRBJ2-3, with D hard to call. The CDR3 consists of 12 residues. V was pared by 5 bases and J by 4 bases, with 7 bases between. Germline V gives CDR1 SGHTA, CDR2 FQGNSA. The CDR3 region is CASSPLSDTQYF. The CDR3, as DNA: TGTGCCAGCAGCCCCCTATCAGATACGCAGTATTTT.

The chain employs TRBV6-1 and TRBJ2-3, with no clear D. V dropped 6 bases and J dropped 2 bases, with 12 bases sitting between them. The CDR3 is 14 residues long. The germline V gene has CDR1 MNHNS and CDR2 SASEGT. In DNA, the CDR3 is TGTGCCAGCAGCACCCGGACCTCCACAGATACGCAGTATTTT. Amino acid sequence: CASSTRTSTDTQYF.

This clonotype was counted only a few times. The rearrangement joins TRBV4-3 to TRBJ2-7; 8 positions agree with TRBD2. This CDR3 comprises 19 residues. Unmatched junction bases numbered 13, after V lost 0 bases and J lost 0 bases. Per the germline V gene, CDR1 is LGHNA and CDR2 is YSLEER. CDR3 amino acids: CASSQDLASGSHFSYEQYF. The CDR3 coding sequence is TGCGCCAGCAGCCAAGATCTAGCTAGCGGGTCCCACTTCTCCTACGAGCAGTACTTC.

There are a few counts of this clonotype. The gene calls are TRBV3-1 and TRBJ2-1; 8 bases line up with TRBD2. CDR1 and CDR2 from the germline V gene are LGHDT and YNNKEL (reference sequence). J lost 7 bases, V lost 4 bases, and 12 bases had no gene match. This CDR3 spans 16 amino acids. CDR3 sequence (DNA): TGTGCCAGCAGCCCTCTGGGAGCGGGAGCGGGTAATGAGCAGTTCTTC. Translating gives CASSPLGAGAGNEQFF.

This clonotype was seen many times. The chain is built from TRBV6-2 or TRBV6-3 and TRBJ2-1, with 8 bases aligning to TRBD2. Unmatched junction bases numbered 9, after V lost 5 bases and J lost 6 bases. The germline V gene has CDR1 MNHEY and CDR2 SVGEGT. There are 15 residues in the CDR3. The CDR3 DNA follows: TGTGCCAGCAGTCCAAGCGGGAGAATGGGCAATGAGCAGTTCTTC. Its protein product is CASSPSGRMGNEQFF.

This clonotype was recorded a few times. This chain connects TRBV20-1 to TRBJ2-5; D gene unclear. This CDR3 contains 13 residues. Germline V gene sequence: CDR1 DFQATT, CDR2 SNEGSKA (reference sequence). CDR3 in DNA: TGCAGCTGGGTGGGAAACGCCCAAGAGACCCAGTACTTC. This encodes CSWVGNAQETQYF.

The chain has TRBV20-1 and TRBJ2-1; D is possibly TRBD2 (6 bases). The germline V and J ends were trimmed by 3 bases and 6 bases, with 12 bases remaining between them. Germline assignment: CDR1 DFQATT and CDR2 SNEGSKA (reference sequence). The CDR3 covers 13 residues. CDR3 protein: CSARRETGNEQFF. Written as DNA, the CDR3 is TGCAGTGCTAGGCGGGAAACGGGCAATGAGCAGTTCTTC.

This clonotype was seen many times. The V and J genes are TRBV12-3 or TRBV12-4 and TRBJ1-2, with no clear D. Trimming took 1 base from V and 3 from J, leaving 9 bases between them. The CDR3 runs to 14 residues. The CDR3 DNA is TGTGCCAGCAGTTTAGTAGGGCAGGACTATGGCTACACCTTC. It encodes CASSLVGQDYGYTF.

The chain is built from TRBV11-3 and TRBJ1-6; D is ambiguous. Per germline, CDR1 SGHNT and CDR2 YENEEA. The CDR3 spans 13 residues. Trimming left V 3 bases short and J 7 bases short, with 7 bases between. The CDR3 reads CASSLRENSPLHF. CDR3 nucleotide sequence: TGTGCCAGCAGCTTGAGGGAGAATTCACCCCTCCACTTT.

Many counts were recorded for this clonotype. V and J are TRBV12-3 or TRBV12-4 and TRBJ1-1; D perhaps matches TRBD1 (6 bases). The CDR3 totals 13 residues. V lost 5 bases to trimming and J lost 7 bases, with 14 bases between them. CDR3 in DNA: TGTGCCAGCAGTCTCTCGGAGGGGGGTGAAGCTTTCTTT. Translated, it gives CASSLSEGGEAFF.

In this sample, this clonotype turned up a few times. CDR3 DNA: TGCAGCGTTGAAGATCCAGGATCTCAAGAGACCCAGTACTTC. This gives the protein CSVEDPGSQETQYF. V usage is TRBV29-1 and J usage is TRBJ2-5; no reliable D call. Germline V gene sequence: CDR1 SQVTM, CDR2 ANQGSEA. Deletions cut 0 bases from V and 2 bases from J, with 10 bases between. This CDR3 comprises 14 residues.

The rearrangement joins TRBV5-1 to TRBJ2-4; 16 nucleotides match TRBD2. CDR1 SGHRS and CDR2 YFSETQ come from the germline V gene. The CDR3 consists of 18 residues. J gave up 11 bases and V 4 bases, and 15 bases lay outside the gene matches. CDR3 nucleotides: TGCGCCAGCAGCGGGGGACTAGCGGGAGGGCCCTCCGCCGGCTTTCAGTACTTC. Translated: CASSGGLAGGPSAGFQYF.